This paragraph reports one T cell receptor beta chain. This record comes from a study of blood T cell repertoires in COVID-19. Assay: immunoSEQ multiplex PCR; the TCRdb copy retains only in-frame clones and omits some. The table records roughly 420,000 clones, roughly 88% of them present only once. CDR1 MNHEY and CDR2 SMNVEV come from the germline V gene (reference sequence). CDR3 size: 16 residues. Unmatched junction bases numbered 7, after V lost 3 bases and J lost 6 bases. The J gene is TRBJ1-6, the V gene TRBV27, with 8 bases matching TRBD1. The sample was PBMCs or T cells enriched from blood (not recorded which). The sequence derives from a woman in her 30s with acute COVID-19. The DNA for the CDR3 is TGTGCCAGCAGTTTGAGGCAGGGGGCTGGTAATTCACCCCTCCACTTT. Translating gives CASSLRQGAGNSPLHF.